The 2 T cell receptor beta chains given below trace back to one sample, sequenced in a study of control samples from healthy donors and cancer patients (dated by TCRdb to 2020 to 2021). Libraries were prepared through the immunoSEQ multiplex PCR assay. TCRdb retrieved this table from immuneACCESS and kept in-frame rearrangements only. Not all clones are present; in checked studies, unresolved V genes account for under half, and no reason is known for the remainder. The table for this sample lists approximately 120,000 clones; about 90% of them were counted only once. Clones ranked in the top ten supply around 1.7% of the sample. Sequences were obtained from blood. The receptors were sampled from a man in his late teens or twenties in good health.

This clone turned up a few times. V usage is TRBV21-1 and J usage is TRBJ2-2; the table assigns TRBD1, which was not confirmed against the DNA. TRBV21-1 counts as a pseudogene. This CDR3 contains 15 residues. The CDR3 DNA reads TGTGCCAGCAGCAAAAATCCGGGACAGGGTGGGGAGCTGTTTTTT. Encoded protein: CASSKNPGQGGELFF.

Details on this clone: One junction end disagrees with the germline gene, perhaps due to a read error. This chain uses TRBV18 with TRBJ1-1, with TRBD1 matching over 7 bases. There are 13 residues in the CDR3. CDR1 KGHSH and CDR2 LQKENI come from the germline V gene. For the CDR3, the DNA is TGTGCCAGCTCACGGGGGGACAGACCTGAAGCTTTCTGG. Protein sequence: CASSRGDRPEAFW.